This is a list of T cell receptor beta chains from one sample in a study of blood T cell repertoires in COVID-19. The data were produced by immunoSEQ multiplex PCR, yet TCRdb's version contains in-frame clones alone and is incomplete. The sample shows about 60,000 clones, 84% of them seen only once. Source material: peripheral blood. The receptors come from a man aged 70 or older with active COVID-19. The CDR3 runs from the conserved cysteine through the conserved F or W. Fields, in order: V gene, D gene, clone size, J gene, CDR3 protein, CDR3 DNA. The D gene is left open where the match is weak. Part of the rows lack a size; the others show once, few, many or a class for expanded clones.

V: TRBV27; D: TRBD1; size: .; J: TRBJ1-1; CDR3: CASRSTGVFSEAFF; DNA: TGTGCCAGCAGGTCCACAGGGGTTTTTTCTGAAGCTTTCTTT
V: TRBV7-2; D: .; size: once; J: TRBJ2-3; CDR3: CASSLTGLEATQYF; DNA: TGTGCCAGCAGCTTAACGGGTCTAGAGGCTACGCAGTATTTT
V: TRBV2; D: .; size: .; J: TRBJ1-5; CDR3: CASSEVGGPGPQHF; DNA: TGTGCCAGCAGTGAAGTGGGGGGGCCGGGGCCCCAGCATTTT
V: TRBV24-1; D: TRBD2; size: few; J: TRBJ2-3; CDR3: CATRSGGGRQDTQYF; DNA: TGTGCCACCAGGTCCGGGGGGGGCAGGCAAGATACGCAGTATTTT
V: TRBV11-2; D: .; size: .; J: TRBJ2-1; CDR3: CASSLVLSGEQFF; DNA: TGTGCCAGCAGCTTAGTTCTATCGGGTGAGCAGTTCTTC
V: TRBV5-6; D: TRBD2; size: few; J: TRBJ2-5; CDR3: CASSLRLAGMGGETQYF; DNA: TGTGCCAGCAGCCTGCGGTTAGCGGGTATGGGAGGAGAGACCCAGTACTTC
V: TRBV5-1; D: .; size: .; J: TRBJ2-3; CDR3: CASSGGRPTSDTQYF; DNA: TGCGCCAGCAGTGGGGGCAGGCCGACTTCAGATACGCAGTATTTT
V: TRBV7-2; D: TRBD1; size: .; J: TRBJ1-5; CDR3: CASSYGQGLHQPQHF; DNA: TGTGCCAGCAGCTATGGACAGGGGTTACATCAGCCCCAGCATTTT
V: TRBV4-3; D: TRBD1; size: .; J: TRBJ1-1; CDR3: CASSPSRTGGNTEAFF; DNA: TGCGCCAGCAGCCCCAGCCGGACAGGGGGCAACACTGAAGCTTTCTTT
V: TRBV2; D: .; size: .; J: TRBJ1-4; CDR3: CASRADNEKLFF; DNA: TGTGCCAGCAGGGCTGATAATGAAAAACTGTTTTTT
V: TRBV15; D: TRBD2; size: once; J: TRBJ2-7; CDR3: CATSRPSGISYEQYF; DNA: TGTGCCACCAGCAGACCTAGCGGGATCTCCTACGAGCAGTACTTC
V: TRBV5-4; D: .; size: .; J: TRBJ2-1; CDR3: CASSLSMGIPNEQFF; DNA: TGTGCCAGCAGCTTGTCTATGGGCATCCCCAATGAGCAGTTCTTC
V: TRBV7-2; D: .; size: .; J: TRBJ2-3; CDR3: CASSQGRADTQYF; DNA: TGTGCCAGCAGTCAAGGCCGGGCAGATACGCAGTATTTT
V: TRBV19; D: TRBD1; size: .; J: TRBJ2-2; CDR3: CASSHRQGRILADTGELFF; DNA: TGTGCCAGTAGTCATCGACAGGGGCGAATATTAGCGGACACCGGGGAGCTGTTTTTT
V: TRBV5-1; D: .; size: .; J: TRBJ1-4; CDR3: CASSPGDRSNEKLFF; DNA: TGCGCCAGCAGCCCTGGCGACAGGTCTAATGAAAAACTGTTTTTT
V: TRBV9; D: .; size: .; J: TRBJ2-7; CDR3: CASSVATGSGYEQYF; DNA: TGTGCCAGCAGCGTAGCTACGGGGTCAGGCTACGAGCAGTACTTC
V: TRBV5-6; D: .; size: once; J: TRBJ1-2; CDR3: CASSRGSGGYTF; DNA: TGTGCCAGCAGCAGGGGTTCTGGCGGCTACACCTTC
V: TRBV6-5; D: TRBD1; size: .; J: TRBJ1-1; CDR3: CASSSSGGGEAEAFF; DNA: TGTGCCAGCAGTTCTTCAGGGGGTGGAGAAGCTGAAGCTTTCTTT
V: TRBV2; D: .; size: .; J: TRBJ1-1; CDR3: CASTTGPTEAFF; DNA: TGTGCCAGCACTACAGGGCCGACTGAAGCTTTCTTT
V: TRBV19; D: TRBD2; size: .; J: TRBJ2-3; CDR3: CASSKGRELDTQYF; DNA: TGTGCCAGTAGTAAGGGGCGGGAGTTGGATACGCAGTATTTT
V: TRBV3-1/TRBV3-2; D: TRBD1; size: .; J: TRBJ1-2; CDR3: CASSRTGNYGYTF; DNA: TGTGCCAGCAGCCGGACAGGGAACTATGGCTACACCTTC
V: TRBV2; D: .; size: .; J: TRBJ1-1; CDR3: CASYTQVNTEAFF; DNA: TGTGCCAGCTATACTCAGGTGAACACTGAAGCTTTCTTT
V: TRBV15; D: TRBD2; size: .; J: TRBJ2-3; CDR3: CATSSFSGPDTQYF; DNA: TGTGCCACCAGCAGTTTTAGCGGGCCAGATACGCAGTATTTT
V: TRBV5-8; D: .; size: .; J: TRBJ1-6; CDR3: CASSLVRGDSPLHF; DNA: TGTGCCAGCAGCTTGGTCAGGGGTGATTCACCCCTCCACTTT
V: TRBV3-1/TRBV3-2; D: .; size: .; J: TRBJ1-6; CDR3: CASSRQPGPLHF; DNA: TGTGCCAGCAGCCGTCAACCGGGACCCCTCCACTTT
V: TRBV7-2; D: .; size: .; J: TRBJ2-7; CDR3: CASSLAQRRGEQYF; DNA: TGTGCCAGCAGCTTAGCGCAGCGGAGGGGCGAGCAGTACTTC
V: TRBV21-1; D: .; size: .; J: TRBJ1-2; CDR3: CASSKRDRPYGYTF; DNA: TGTGCCAGCAGCAAAAGGGACAGGCCCTATGGCTACACCTTC
V: TRBV30; D: TRBD1; size: .; J: TRBJ1-2; CDR3: CAWRPSTGGGGYTF; DNA: TGTGCCTGGAGGCCATCAACAGGGGGCGGAGGCTACACCTTC
V: TRBV7-3; D: TRBD2; size: .; J: TRBJ2-2; CDR3: CASSLQPGGTGELFF; DNA: TGTGCCAGCAGCTTACAACCGGGAGGTACCGGGGAGCTGTTTTTT
V: TRBV12-3/TRBV12-4; D: TRBD2; size: .; J: TRBJ2-1; CDR3: CASSFAAAGEQFF; DNA: TGTGCCAGCAGTTTTGCAGCAGCGGGAGAGCAGTTCTTC
V: TRBV6-5; D: .; size: .; J: TRBJ1-1; CDR3: CASRTPGDTEAFF; DNA: TGTGCCAGCAGGACCCCAGGGGACACTGAAGCTTTCTTT
V: TRBV6-6; D: TRBD2; size: .; J: TRBJ2-5; CDR3: CASSWEGETQYF; DNA: TGTGCCAGCAGTTGGGAGGGCGAGACCCAGTACTTC
V: TRBV30; D: .; size: .; J: TRBJ2-7; CDR3: CAWTDKRESYEQYF; DNA: TGTGCCTGGACGGACAAAAGGGAATCCTACGAGCAGTACTTC
V: TRBV6-5; D: .; size: .; J: TRBJ2-3; CDR3: CASRAAATDTQYF; DNA: TGTGCCAGCAGGGCGGCGGCCACAGATACGCAGTATTTT
V: TRBV21-1; D: .; size: .; J: TRBJ2-1; CDR3: CASSRVLAETYNEQFF; DNA: TGTGCCAGCAGCAGGGTACTAGCGGAAACCTACAATGAGCAGTTCTTC
V: TRBV7-8; D: .; size: .; J: TRBJ2-1; CDR3: CASSLALLVLSGEQFF; DNA: TGTGCCAGCAGCTTAGCGCTACTGGTGCTGTCGGGAGAGCAGTTCTTC
V: TRBV7-2; D: .; size: .; J: TRBJ2-6; CDR3: CASSARISTGPSGANVLTF; DNA: TGTGCCAGCAGCGCTCGGATCTCGACAGGCCCCTCTGGGGCCAACGTCCTGACTTTC
V: TRBV12-3/TRBV12-4; D: .; size: .; J: TRBJ1-4; CDR3: CASGLEKLFF; DNA: TGTGCCAGCGGCCTTGAAAAACTGTTTTTT
V: TRBV30; D: TRBD2; size: .; J: TRBJ2-5; CDR3: CAWSDGLAGGGETQYF; DNA: TGTGCCTGGAGTGACGGACTAGCGGGAGGTGGGGAGACCCAGTACTTC
V: TRBV7-9; D: .; size: .; J: TRBJ2-5; CDR3: CASSPQQGRETQYF; DNA: TGTGCCAGCAGCCCTCAACAGGGTCGAGAGACCCAGTACTTC